The 2 T cell receptor beta chains below were found in one sample sequenced in a study of T cell responses to AZD1222 COVID-19 vaccine. Sequencing used immunoSEQ multiplex PCR; TCRdb keeps in-frame clones, though not all of them. The sample yields nearly 90,000 clones, about 86% seen once. Sample: peripheral blood, taken on day 0 of MenACWY control vaccination. The receptors stem from an adult in good health.

The rearrangement joins TRBV6-1 to TRBJ2-5, with D possibly being TRBD2 (6 bases). The germline gives CDR1 MNHNS, CDR2 SASEGT. Between the trimmed V and J ends, which lost 2 bases and 5 bases, there was a span of 9 bases. The CDR3 contains 13 residues. The CDR3: CASSEIGGETQYF. CDR3 DNA: TGTGCCAGCAGTGAAATTGGGGGGGAGACCCAGTACTTC.

The chain uses TRBV12-3 or TRBV12-4 and TRBJ2-2; unclear D gene. V was clipped by 1 base and J by 7 bases, with 7 bases between them. The CDR3 runs 13 residues. The CDR3 sequence is CASSLEGIGELFF. CDR3 bases: TGTGCCAGCAGTTTAGAAGGGATCGGGGAGCTGTTTTTT.